This passage covers 2 T cell receptor beta chains from one sample sequenced in a study of T-cell reconstitution after alpha-beta-depleted transplantation in children. A TCRbeta library incorporating unique molecular identifiers was prepared. From the PCR reads, TCRdb called clonotypes with MiXCR, one entry per CDR3 protein. The sample consists of more than 150,000 distinct CDR3 sequences, around 6.8% of them appearing once. The starting material was PBMCs from the stem cell graft donor, obtained from the stem cell graft. These receptors all stem from a human donor who donated a stem cell graft to a child with Wiskott-Aldrich syndrome.

This clonotype was counted many times. This sequence joins TRBV20-1 and TRBJ2-7, with D unclear. Germline V gene sequence: CDR1 DFQATT, CDR2 SNEGSKA (reference sequence). Trimming pared 3 bases from V and 4 bases from J, leaving 10 bases between. This CDR3 has 12 residues. The CDR3 loop reads CSARYLGYEQYF. In DNA form, the CDR3 reads TGCAGTGCTAGGTACTTGGGATACGAGCAGTACTTC.

The V gene is TRBV12-3 or TRBV12-4, the J gene TRBJ1-5; D gene uncertain. This CDR3 comprises 17 residues. V was pared by 3 bases and J by 0 bases, with 15 bases between. The CDR3 sequence: CASSFVVGPDSNQPQHF. The CDR3 DNA reads as TGTGCCAGCAGTTTCGTCGTAGGGCCTGATAGCAATCAGCCCCAGCATTTT.